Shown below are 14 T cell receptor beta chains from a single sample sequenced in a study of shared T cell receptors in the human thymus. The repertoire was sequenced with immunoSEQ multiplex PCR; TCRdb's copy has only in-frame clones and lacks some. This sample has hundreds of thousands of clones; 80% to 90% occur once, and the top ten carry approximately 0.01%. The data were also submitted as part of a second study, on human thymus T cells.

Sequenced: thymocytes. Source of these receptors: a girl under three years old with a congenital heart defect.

As DNA, the CDR3 is TGTGCCAGCAGCCCGGTGACTAGCGGGGGGGCCGGATCCTACAATGAGCAGTTCTTC. It codes for CASSPVTSGGAGSYNEQFF. The chain links TRBV5-6 to TRBJ2-1; 14 nucleotides align to TRBD2. This CDR3 spans 19 amino acids. J lost 1 base, V lost 4 bases, and 10 bases had no gene match. Germline CDR1 is SGHDT and CDR2 is YYEEEE.

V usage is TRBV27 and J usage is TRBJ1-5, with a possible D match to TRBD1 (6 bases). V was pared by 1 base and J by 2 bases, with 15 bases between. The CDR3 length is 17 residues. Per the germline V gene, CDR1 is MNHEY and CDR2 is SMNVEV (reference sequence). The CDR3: CASSLLGTWDGNQPQHF. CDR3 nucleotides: TGTGCCAGCAGTTTATTGGGGACATGGGATGGCAATCAGCCCCAGCATTTT.

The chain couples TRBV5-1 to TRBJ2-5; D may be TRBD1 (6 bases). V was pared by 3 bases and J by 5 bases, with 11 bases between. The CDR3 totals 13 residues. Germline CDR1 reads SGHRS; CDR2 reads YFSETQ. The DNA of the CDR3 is TGCGCCAGCAGCTACAGGGATAGGGAGACCCAGTACTTC. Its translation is CASSYRDRETQYF.

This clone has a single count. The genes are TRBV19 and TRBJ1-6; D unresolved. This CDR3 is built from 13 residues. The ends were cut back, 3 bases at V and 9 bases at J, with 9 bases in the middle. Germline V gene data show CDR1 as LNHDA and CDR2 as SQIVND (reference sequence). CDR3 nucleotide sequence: TGTGCCAGTAGTATGTCCCAGTCTTCACCCCTCCACTTT. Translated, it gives CASSMSQSSPLHF.

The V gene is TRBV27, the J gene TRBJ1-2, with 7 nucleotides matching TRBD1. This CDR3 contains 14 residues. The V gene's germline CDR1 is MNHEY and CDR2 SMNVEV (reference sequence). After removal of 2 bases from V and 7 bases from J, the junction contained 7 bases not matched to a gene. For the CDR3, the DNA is TGTGCCAGCAGTTTAAGCCAGGGGGTCTCTGGCTACACCTTC. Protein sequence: CASSLSQGVSGYTF.

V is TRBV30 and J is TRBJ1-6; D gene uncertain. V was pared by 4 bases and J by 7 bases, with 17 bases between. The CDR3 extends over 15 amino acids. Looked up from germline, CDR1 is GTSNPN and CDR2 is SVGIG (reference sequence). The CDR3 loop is CAWKRSILYNSPLHF. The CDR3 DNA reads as TGTGCCTGGAAACGGAGCATTCTGTACAATTCACCCCTCCACTTT.

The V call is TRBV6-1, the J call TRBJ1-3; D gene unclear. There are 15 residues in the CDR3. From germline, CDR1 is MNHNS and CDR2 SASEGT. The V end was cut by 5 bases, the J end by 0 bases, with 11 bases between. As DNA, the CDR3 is TGTGCCAGCAGTCCCGCGGAGCGCTCTGGAAACACCATATATTTT. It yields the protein CASSPAERSGNTIYF.

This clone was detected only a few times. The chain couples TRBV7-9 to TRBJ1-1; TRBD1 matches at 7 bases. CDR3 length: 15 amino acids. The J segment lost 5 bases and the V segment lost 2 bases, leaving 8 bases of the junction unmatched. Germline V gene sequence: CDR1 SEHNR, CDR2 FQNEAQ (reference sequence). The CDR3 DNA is TGTGCCAGCAGCTTACCCCCCAGGGGGGTAACTGAAGCTTTCTTT. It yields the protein CASSLPPRGVTEAFF.

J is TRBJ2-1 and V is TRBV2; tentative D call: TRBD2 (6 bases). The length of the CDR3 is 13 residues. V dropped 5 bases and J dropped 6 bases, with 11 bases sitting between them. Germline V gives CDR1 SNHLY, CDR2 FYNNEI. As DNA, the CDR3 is TGTGCCAGCAGTCCGGGACTGGGCAATGAGCAGTTCTTC. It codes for CASSPGLGNEQFF.

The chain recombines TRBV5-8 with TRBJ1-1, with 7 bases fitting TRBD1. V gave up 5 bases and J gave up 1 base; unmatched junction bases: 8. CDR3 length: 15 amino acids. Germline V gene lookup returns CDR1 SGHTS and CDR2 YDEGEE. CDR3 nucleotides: TGTGCCAGCAGGGCCGAGGCAGGGGGGAACACTGAAGCTTTCTTT. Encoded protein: CASRAEAGGNTEAFF.

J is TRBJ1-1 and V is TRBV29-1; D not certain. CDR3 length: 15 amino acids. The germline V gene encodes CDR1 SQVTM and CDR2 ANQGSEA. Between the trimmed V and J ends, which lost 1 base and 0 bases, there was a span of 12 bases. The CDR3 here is CSVEGRGRMNTEAFF. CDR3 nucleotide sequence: TGCAGCGTTGAAGGGAGAGGTCGGATGAACACTGAAGCTTTCTTT.

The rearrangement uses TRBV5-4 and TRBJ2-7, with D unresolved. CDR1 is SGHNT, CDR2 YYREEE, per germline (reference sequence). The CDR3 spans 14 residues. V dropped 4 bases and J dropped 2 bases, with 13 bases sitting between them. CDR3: CASSPTGSPYEQYF. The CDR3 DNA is TGTGCCAGCAGCCCTACGGGTTCCCCCTACGAGCAGTACTTC.

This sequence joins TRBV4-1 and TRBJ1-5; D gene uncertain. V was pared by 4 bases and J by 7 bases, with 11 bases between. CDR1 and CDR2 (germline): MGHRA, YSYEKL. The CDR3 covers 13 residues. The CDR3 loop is CASSLQVKQPQHF. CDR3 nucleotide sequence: TGCGCCAGCAGCCTTCAGGTGAAACAGCCCCAGCATTTT.

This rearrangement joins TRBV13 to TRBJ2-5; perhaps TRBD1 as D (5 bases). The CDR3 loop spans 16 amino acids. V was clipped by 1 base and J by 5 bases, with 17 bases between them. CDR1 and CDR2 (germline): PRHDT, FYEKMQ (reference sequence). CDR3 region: CASSLEGPRSLETQYF. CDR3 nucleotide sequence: TGTGCCAGCAGCTTAGAGGGGCCTCGAAGTTTGGAGACCCAGTACTTC.